This T cell receptor (beta chain) was captured in a study of CD8 T cells in Susac syndrome. Germline CDR1 reads MDHEN; CDR2 reads SYDVKM. This CDR3 contains 15 residues. Trimming removed 3 bases from V and 2 bases from J; junction bases left unmatched: 3. When the RNA was reverse transcribed, random hexamers were used with an input of roughly 0.45 to 1 ug. In TCRdb, the immunoSEQ multiplex PCR reads were re-called with MiXCR into one record per CDR3 protein. Among tens of thousands of distinct CDR3 sequences, 94% were seen once, and the ten largest hold 0.2% to 0.3%. The TCR was taken from a human donor in good health. This chain uses TRBV28 with TRBJ1-3; 8 nucleotides align to TRBD1. The source material was CD8+ T cells from PBMCs. CDR3 bases: TGTGCCAGCAGTTTCCCAGGGGGCCCTGGAAACACCATATATTTT. This translates into CASSFPGGPGNTIYF. The variable domain in full, with the rest retrieved from reference TRBV28 and TRBJ1-3, is DVKVTQSSRYLVKRTGEKVFLECVQDMDHENMFWYRQDPGLGLRLIYFSYDVKMKEKGDIPEGYSVSREKKERFSLILESASTNQTSMYLCASSFPGGPGNTIYFGEGSWLTVV.